This entry is about one TCR beta chain. These data belong to a study of beta chain features in type 1 diabetes. V lost 3 bases and J lost 0, with 9 bases in between. The V gene's germline CDR1 is KGHSH and CDR2 LQKENI. The length of the CDR3 is 14 residues. Sequencing targeted expressed TCRB transcripts, as all isolated RNA had been reverse transcribed. The average read count of naive, central memory and regulatory T cell samples was approximately 4 million. Sequenced by immunoSEQ multiplex PCR; TCRdb stores in-frame clones only, minus some. The sample has hundreds of thousands of clones; less than 20% are singletons. Heparinised blood was drawn once per donor, averaging around 120 mL. Sorting based on CD45RO/CCR7/CD25/CD127/CD95/CD27 separated CD4+ naive, central memory, regulatory and stem cell-like memory cells.

Sequences were obtained from naive CD4+ T cells from blood. This TCR was sampled from a man aged 18 to 30 in good health. V and J are TRBV18 and TRBJ2-7; a possible D gene is TRBD1 (5 bases). This CDR3 is CASSPPGYSYEQYF. For the CDR3, the DNA is TGTGCCAGCTCACCGCCAGGGTACTCCTACGAGCAGTACTTC.